These 29 T cell receptor beta chains originate from one sample sequenced in a study of T cells after yellow fever vaccination. In TCRdb, the 5' RACE reads were re-called with MiXCR into one record per CDR3 protein. The repertoire holds hundreds of thousands of distinct CDR3 sequences, with roughly 10% as singletons. Material: PBMCs, obtained on the day of the first yellow fever vaccination. The receptors derive from a man younger than 35 who received the YFV17D yellow fever vaccine.

This clonotype was detected many times. The chain joins TRBV5-1 to TRBJ2-3, with 8 positions matching TRBD1. With V trimmed by 6 bases and J by 15 bases, 12 bases remained unmatched. Germline V gene data show CDR1 as SGHRS and CDR2 as YFSETQ. The CDR3 loop spans 12 amino acids. The CDR3 coding sequence is TGCGCCAGCACCTCCGGGACAGGATTGTTATATTTT. This translates into CASTSGTGLLYF.

This clonotype has more than one count but fewer than ten. This sequence joins TRBV12-3 or TRBV12-4 and TRBJ2-6, with a possible D match to TRBD2 (5 bases). The V and J ends lost 7 bases and 2 bases respectively, with 21 bases between them. The CDR3 extends over 18 amino acids. The CDR3 region has the DNA TGTGCCAGCACCTCTACTAGGCGGACGGTAGCTGGGGCCAACGTCCTGACTTTC. Translation: CASTSTRRTVAGANVLTF.

The genes are TRBV5-5 and TRBJ1-2; tentatively, D is TRBD1 (5 bases). Germline loops: CDR1 SGHKS, CDR2 YYEKEE (reference sequence). This CDR3 is 18 amino acids long. Trimming shortened V by 6 bases and J by 1 base, and 25 bases separated the two germline ends. The CDR3 region is CASTLTGTASTINYGYTF. The CDR3 region has the DNA TGTGCCAGCACCCTCACTGGGACGGCCTCTACTATTAACTATGGCTACACCTTC. Based on the CDR3 plus reference TRBV5-5 and TRBJ1-2, the full variable domain is DAGVTQSPTHLIKTRGQQVTLRCSPISGHKSVSWYQQVLGQGPQFIFQYYEKEERGRGNFPDRFSARQFPNYSSELNVNALLLGDSALYLCASTLTGTASTINYGYTFGSGTRLTVV.

This clonotype was picked up a small number of times. This chain connects TRBV24-1 to TRBJ1-5; 9 positions agree with TRBD1. Germline lookup yields CDR1 KGHDR and CDR2 SFDVKD. The junction had 7 bases not matched to a gene; V was cut back by 2 bases and J by 6 bases. The CDR3 extends over 16 amino acids. Written as DNA, the CDR3 is TGTGCCACCAGTGATTCCCGGACAGGGGATGCTCAGCCCCAGCATTTT. Protein sequence: CATSDSRTGDAQPQHF.

This clonotype has a count of ten or more. This chain connects TRBV7-3 to TRBJ1-1; D gene unclear. The germline V gene encodes CDR1 SGHTA and CDR2 FQGTGA. Trimming stripped 3 bases from V and 3 bases from J, with 11 bases between. The CDR3 totals 14 residues. The CDR3 loop is CASSLSRWDTEAFF. The CDR3 nucleotides read TGTGCCAGCAGCTTGAGTCGATGGGACACTGAAGCTTTCTTT.

This clonotype was seen more than once but under ten times. V usage is TRBV12-3 or TRBV12-4 and J usage is TRBJ1-1; 10 bases fit TRBD1. The CDR3 sequence is 18 residues long. Trimming cost V 6 bases and J 4 bases; bases outside gene matches: 17. CDR3 sequence reads: CASSPHPGQGRGGTEAFF. CDR3 coding DNA: TGTGCCAGCAGCCCCCATCCGGGACAGGGGAGGGGTGGCACTGAAGCTTTCTTT.

This chain joins TRBV3-1 and TRBJ2-5, with TRBD2 matching over 7 bases. Germline V gives CDR1 LGHDT, CDR2 YNNKEL (reference sequence). There are 16 residues in the CDR3. After removal of 2 bases from V and 8 bases from J, the junction contained 14 bases not matched to a gene. CDR3 amino acids: CASSQISAGTTRTQYF. As DNA, the CDR3 is TGTGCCAGCAGCCAAATAAGTGCCGGGACTACCCGCACCCAGTACTTC.

A few counts support this clonotype. The genes are TRBV12-3 or TRBV12-4 and TRBJ2-4, with 7 bases aligning to TRBD2. The V and J ends lost 6 bases and 1 base, in that order; junction bases with no gene match: 9. The CDR3 contains 16 residues. CDR3 amino acids: CASSPGGGIAKNIQYF. CDR3 nucleotides: TGTGCCAGCAGCCCTGGGGGGGGGATTGCCAAAAACATTCAGTACTTC.

This clonotype was picked up many times. The J gene is TRBJ2-3, the V gene TRBV4-3; TRBD2 aligns across 7 bases. The CDR3 extends over 14 amino acids. The J segment lost 2 bases and the V segment lost 4 bases, leaving 3 bases of the junction unmatched. CDR1 is LGHNA and CDR2 is YSLEER in the germline V gene. The CDR3 DNA reads TGCGCCAGCAGCCTAGCGGGTGCCACAGATACGCAGTATTTT. Translated: CASSLAGATDTQYF.

This chain joins TRBV5-1 and TRBJ2-2, with D unclear. The CDR3 is 13 residues long. Germline lookup yields CDR1 SGHRS and CDR2 YFSETQ. Between the trimmed V and J ends, which lost 6 bases and 4 bases, there was a span of 10 bases. The CDR3 DNA follows: TGCGCCAGCACAACAGCTTCCACCGGGGAGCTGTTTTTT. It is translated as CASTTASTGELFF.

V is TRBV2 and J is TRBJ2-2, with 9 nucleotides matching TRBD1. The CDR3 is made up of 14 amino acids. The V gene's germline CDR1 is SNHLY and CDR2 FYNNEI. V lost 10 bases and J lost 8; bases outside the gene matches: 11. The CDR3 DNA follows: TGTGCCACTACAGGGGGCCATCTGCCGGGGGAGCTGTTTTTT. Translation gives CATTGGHLPGELFF.

This clonotype has only a few counts. The chain combines TRBV6-5 with TRBJ1-2; D gene uncertain. CDR1 and CDR2 from the germline V gene are MNHEY and SVGAGI. The CDR3 is made up of 11 amino acids. V was clipped by 4 bases and J by 7 bases, with 7 bases between them. CDR3 protein: CASSSEVGYTF. The CDR3 nucleotides read TGTGCCAGCAGTTCGGAAGTTGGCTACACCTTC.

This clonotype was observed many times. The chain links TRBV5-1 to TRBJ2-5, with a tentative D call TRBD2 (5 bases). V was trimmed by 0 bases and J by 5 bases, leaving 14 bases between them. The CDR3 contains 15 residues. Germline assignment: CDR1 SGHRS and CDR2 YFSETQ. CDR3 DNA: TGCGCCAGCAGCTTGGGCAGTGCGGGTCTGGAGACCCAGTACTTC. Amino acids: CASSLGSAGLETQYF.

This clonotype has only a few counts. The chain links TRBV7-8 to TRBJ2-5; 7 bases map to TRBD2. This CDR3 is built from 16 residues. CDR1 and CDR2 from the germline V gene are SGHVS and FQNEAQ. Losses at the gene ends were 2 bases for V and 1 base for J; bases not matched to a gene: 7. The CDR3 spells CASSLSNGLVQETQYF. CDR3 DNA sequence: TGTGCCAGCAGCTTATCTAATGGACTAGTCCAAGAGACCCAGTACTTC.

The genes are TRBV4-3 and TRBJ2-7; TRBD1 is a possible D gene (5 bases). Germline V gives CDR1 LGHNA, CDR2 YSLEER. The CDR3 consists of 16 residues. V was cut by 0 bases and J by 0 bases, with 12 bases left in between. CDR3 in DNA: TGCGCCAGCAGCCAAGATATCACAGGAAGCTCCTACGAGCAGTACTTC. As protein: CASSQDITGSSYEQYF.

A few counts support this clonotype. The chain carries TRBV4-2 and TRBJ2-3, with D possibly called TRBD1 or TRBD2 (5 bases each). V was cut by 4 bases and J by 2 bases, with 13 bases left in between. The CDR3 spans 15 residues. Germline V gene data show CDR1 as LGHNA and CDR2 as YNFKEQ. The chain's CDR3 is CASSPTGGFTDTQYF. The DNA for the CDR3 is TGTGCCAGCAGCCCCACAGGAGGATTCACAGATACGCAGTATTTT.

This clonotype was seen a handful of times. The chain is built from TRBV12-3 or TRBV12-4 and TRBJ1-1; D perhaps matches TRBD1 (6 bases). The length of the CDR3 is 14 residues. Trimming removed 7 bases from V and 0 bases from J, with 12 bases in between. CDR3 coding DNA: TGTGCCAGCACGAGACAGGACATGAACACTGAAGCTTTCTTT. Translating gives CASTRQDMNTEAFF.

This chain connects TRBV6-1 to TRBJ1-4; 9 bases map to TRBD1. This CDR3 spans 17 amino acids. The V and J ends lost 4 bases and 2 bases, in that order; junction bases with no gene match: 8. The germline V gene encodes CDR1 MNHNS and CDR2 SASEGT. The CDR3 here is CASSATGTGNTNEKLFF. For the CDR3, the DNA is TGTGCCAGCAGTGCCACCGGGACAGGGAACACTAATGAAAAACTGTTTTTT.

In its sample, this clonotype was seen many times. V is TRBV7-6 and J is TRBJ1-5; no clear D gene. This CDR3 comprises 15 residues. V was pared by 1 base and J by 0 bases, with 7 bases between. Germline loops: CDR1 SGHVS, CDR2 FNYEAQ. The CDR3: CASSLGGNSNQPQHF. The CDR3 DNA reads as TGTGCCAGCAGCTTAGGGGGTAATAGCAATCAGCCCCAGCATTTT.

The chain employs TRBV7-2 and TRBJ1-1; the D is unclear. Germline V lookup: CDR1 SGHTA, CDR2 FQGNSA. CDR3 size: 13 residues. V lost 7 bases and J lost 6, with 15 bases in between. CDR3 coding DNA: TGTGCCAGCAATTACCGGCGTCAACCTGAAGCTTTCTTT. Its translation: CASNYRRQPEAFF.

This clonotype was seen only a few times. The chain links TRBV5-4 to TRBJ2-5; tentatively, D is TRBD1 (5 bases). The V end lost 0 bases, the J end lost 2 bases, and 11 bases lay between the germline ends. Germline CDR1 is SGHNT and CDR2 is YYREEE (reference sequence). The CDR3 is made up of 15 amino acids. In DNA, the CDR3 is TGTGCCAGCAGCTTGGACGGACAACCACAAGAGACCCAGTACTTC. It yields the protein CASSLDGQPQETQYF.

This clonotype was seen a few times. The rearrangement joins TRBV7-9 to TRBJ1-3, with D perhaps TRBD1 (6 bases). The CDR3 sequence is 17 residues long. Germline V lookup: CDR1 SEHNR, CDR2 FQNEAQ (reference sequence). Trimming shortened V by 5 bases and J by 4 bases, and 21 bases separated the two germline ends. The CDR3 sequence is CASSQGWGRTSGNTIYF. CDR3 nucleotides: TGTGCCAGCAGCCAAGGCTGGGGGCGAACGTCCGGAAACACCATATATTTT. The variable domain in full, with the rest retrieved from reference TRBV7-9 and TRBJ1-3, is DTGVSQNPRHKITKRGQNVTFRCDPISEHNRLYWYRQTLGQGPEFLTYFQNEAQLEKSRLLSDRFSAERPKGSFSTLEIQRTEQGDSAMYLCASSQGWGRTSGNTIYFGEGSWLTVV.

This clonotype appeared a few times. The chain has TRBV4-2 and TRBJ2-1; possibly TRBD1 for D (5 bases). Per germline, CDR1 LGHNA and CDR2 YNFKEQ. The CDR3 covers 15 residues. V gave up 1 base and J gave up 0 bases, with 7 bases separating them. The CDR3: CASSQGQSSYNEQFF. CDR3 coding DNA: TGTGCCAGCAGCCAAGGACAGAGCTCCTACAATGAGCAGTTCTTC.

A few counts support this clonotype. This rearrangement joins TRBV20-1 to TRBJ2-7, with D uncertain. V lost 3 bases, J lost 7 bases, and 19 bases lay in between. This CDR3 is built from 14 residues. CDR1 and CDR2 from the germline V gene are DFQATT and SNEGSKA (reference sequence). The CDR3 spells CSARAFRSSLEQYV. CDR3 DNA: TGCAGTGCTAGGGCATTCCGAAGCTCCCTTGAGCAGTACGTC.

This clonotype has only a few counts. DNA for the CDR3: TGCAGCGTTGAAGATCGGCACGCGGTAGTCCAAGAGACCCAGTACTTC. Its protein product is CSVEDRHAVVQETQYF. The chain employs TRBV29-1 and TRBJ2-5; D is unresolved. Looked up from germline, CDR1 is SQVTM and CDR2 is ANQGSEA. This CDR3 has 16 amino acids. Trimming pared 0 bases from V and 1 base from J, leaving 15 bases between.

The sample holds a few counts of this clonotype. V gene TRBV7-6 combines with J gene TRBJ1-3; TRBD1 is a possible D gene (5 bases). Germline loops: CDR1 SGHVS, CDR2 FNYEAQ. Between the trimmed V and J ends, which lost 4 bases and 4 bases, there was a span of 11 bases. The CDR3 is 14 amino acids. The CDR3 here is CASSSTVPGNTIYF. CDR3 nucleotides: TGTGCCAGCAGCTCGACAGTACCCGGAAACACCATATATTTT.

This clonotype turned up a few times. The V gene is TRBV7-2, the J gene TRBJ1-6; D remains ambiguous. The CDR3 runs 14 residues. Trimming left V 5 bases short and J 7 bases short, with 12 bases between. Germline CDR1 is SGHTA and CDR2 is FQGNSA. The CDR3 here is CASSGSVGNSPLHF. In DNA form, the CDR3 reads TGTGCCAGCAGCGGCTCCGTCGGGAATTCACCCCTCCACTTT.

The chain is built from TRBV5-1 and TRBJ1-1; perhaps TRBD1 as D (5 bases). The CDR3 has 14 residues. Trimming removed 4 bases at V and 3 bases at J, with 13 bases between. Germline V gives CDR1 SGHRS, CDR2 YFSETQ. The chain's CDR3 is CASSALPGDTEAFF. CDR3 nucleotides: TGCGCCAGCAGCGCCCTCCCGGGGGACACTGAAGCTTTCTTT.

The V call is TRBV6-5, the J call TRBJ1-3; D is ambiguous. There are 16 residues in the CDR3. The germline CDR1 and CDR2 sequences are MNHEY and SVGAGI. Trimming stripped 0 bases from V and 2 bases from J, with 11 bases between. Here the CDR3 reads CASSYSAARAGNTIYF. The CDR3 nucleotides read TGTGCCAGCAGTTACTCCGCGGCCCGCGCTGGAAACACCATATATTTT.